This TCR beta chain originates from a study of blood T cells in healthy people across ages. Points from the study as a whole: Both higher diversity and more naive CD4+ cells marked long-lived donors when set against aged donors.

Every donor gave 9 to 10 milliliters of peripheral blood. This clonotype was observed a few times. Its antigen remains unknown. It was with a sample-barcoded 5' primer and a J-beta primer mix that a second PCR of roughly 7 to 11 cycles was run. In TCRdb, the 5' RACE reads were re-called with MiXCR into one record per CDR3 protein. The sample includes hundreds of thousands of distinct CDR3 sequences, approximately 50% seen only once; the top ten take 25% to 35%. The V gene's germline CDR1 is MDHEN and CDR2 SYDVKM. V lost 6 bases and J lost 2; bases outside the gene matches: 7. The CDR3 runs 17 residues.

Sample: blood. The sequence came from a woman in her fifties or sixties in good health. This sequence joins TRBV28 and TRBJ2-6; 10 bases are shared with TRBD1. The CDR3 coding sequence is TGTGCCAGCAGAACCGACAGGGGGCTAACTGGGGCCAACGTCCTGACTTTC. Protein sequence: CASRTDRGLTGANVLTF.